These 20 T cell receptor beta chains came from one sample sequenced in a study of a mutant IDH1 vaccine in newly diagnosed glioma. Their antigens are not known. The protocol was immunoSEQ multiplex PCR, while the TCRdb copy is restricted to in-frame clones and leaves out a portion. Counted here are approximately 30,000 clones, approximately 90% occurring once; the ten biggest clones make up 5% to 6.5%. Time point reported: week 47, end of study. Vaccination used 300 ug of mutant IDH1 20-mer peptide per dose, with topical imiquimod. Sequenced material: PBMCs, taken from a glioma patient whose treatment included an IDH1 peptide vaccine. Receptor source: a middle-aged woman with glioma.

The chain has TRBV2 and TRBJ1-5; 8 nucleotides line up with TRBD1. CDR3 length equals 15 residues. The germline gives CDR1 SNHLY, CDR2 FYNNEI. The ends lost 8 bases at V and 11 bases at J; junction bases unmatched: 17. The CDR3 DNA follows: TGTGCCAGCGGAAGAGTGGTGGGACAGGTAATTTCCCAGCATTTT. Translated: CASGRVVGQVISQHF.

CDR3: CASRDRGNTEAFF. The CDR3 DNA sequence: TGTGCCAGCAGAGACAGGGGGAACACTGAAGCTTTCTTT. The rearrangement uses TRBV2 and TRBJ1-1; 8 bases are a match to TRBD1. Germline V CDR1 and CDR2: SNHLY, FYNNEI. The CDR3 contains 13 residues. J gave up 1 base and V 6 bases, and 1 base lay outside the gene matches.

The chain joins TRBV6-6 to TRBJ1-4; D possibly corresponds to TRBD1 (5 bases). CDR1 and CDR2 (germline): MNHNY, SVGAGI (reference sequence). The CDR3 is 14 residues long. V was trimmed by 9 bases and J by 6 bases, leaving 17 bases between them. For the CDR3, the DNA is TGTGCCAGTCAGACATTTGAGGGGTATGAAAAACTGTTTTTT. Translated: CASQTFEGYEKLFF.

This chain joins TRBV6-5 and TRBJ1-2, with a possible D match to TRBD1 (6 bases). Trimming pared 2 bases from V and 4 bases from J, leaving 17 bases between. The length of the CDR3 is 16 residues. Germline V gene lookup returns CDR1 MNHEY and CDR2 SVGAGI. CDR3: CASSYSAQGLFYGYTF. For the CDR3, the DNA is TGTGCCAGCAGTTACAGTGCACAGGGTTTATTCTATGGCTACACCTTC.

The J gene is TRBJ2-2, the V gene TRBV25-1, with TRBD2 matching 7 bases. Germline V gene data show CDR1 as MGHDK and CDR2 as SYGVNS. The trim removed 4 bases at V and 2 bases at J, leaving 4 bases unmatched. This CDR3 spans 15 amino acids. CDR3 sequence: CASSGWGLNTGELFF. The CDR3 DNA reads TGTGCCAGCAGTGGATGGGGACTAAACACCGGGGAGCTGTTTTTT.

This chain links TRBV7-9 with TRBJ2-1, with D possibly matching TRBD1 (6 bases). The CDR3 has 17 amino acids. The V end lost 2 bases, the J end lost 6 bases, and 20 bases lay between the germline ends. Germline assignment: CDR1 SEHNR and CDR2 FQNEAQ (reference sequence). The CDR3 region has the DNA TGTGCCAGCAGCTTACAAAGATCAGGGGAAAGGGGCAATGAGCAGTTCTTC. Translating gives CASSLQRSGERGNEQFF. Full variable domain (outside the CDR3, taken from reference TRBV7-9 and TRBJ2-1): DTGVSQNPRHKITKRGQNVTFRCDPISEHNRLYWYRQTLGQGPEFLTYFQNEAQLEKSRLLSDRFSAERPKGSFSTLEIQRTEQGDSAMYLCASSLQRSGERGNEQFFGPGTRLTVL.

The CDR3 protein is CASSLFRGDADTQYF. The CDR3 DNA follows: TGTGCCAGCAGCCTCTTTCGGGGGGACGCAGATACGCAGTATTTT. This chain links TRBV11-2 with TRBJ2-3, with 7 positions matching TRBD2. The ends lost 5 bases at V and 4 bases at J; junction bases unmatched: 9. The CDR3 runs 15 residues. The germline gives CDR1 SGHAT, CDR2 FQNNGV.

This clone was picked up one time. The chain uses TRBV14 and TRBJ2-3; weak D call: TRBD1 (5 bases). This CDR3 comprises 16 residues. Germline V gives CDR1 SGHDN, CDR2 FVKESK. Trimming took 5 bases from V and 1 from J, leaving 16 bases between them. The CDR3 DNA follows: TGTGCCAGCAGCTCTCGGGCAGGGTTCCGCACAGATACGCAGTATTTT. It encodes CASSSRAGFRTDTQYF. Based on the CDR3 plus reference TRBV14 and TRBJ2-3, the full variable domain is EAGVTQFPSHSVIEKGQTVTLRCDPISGHDNLYWYRRVMGKEIKFLLHFVKESKQDESGMPNNRFLAERTGGTYSTLKVQPAELEDSGVYFCASSSRAGFRTDTQYFGPGTRLTVL.

The genes are TRBV6-5 and TRBJ2-5; 7 bases are shared with TRBD2. This CDR3 has 14 residues. With 7 bases clipped from V and 4 bases from J, the junction kept 9 bases outside the gene matches. CDR1 is MNHEY, CDR2 SVGAGI, per germline. CDR3: CASTWGRAAETQYF. CDR3 bases: TGTGCCAGCACTTGGGGGAGGGCCGCAGAGACCCAGTACTTC.

DNA of the CDR3: TGTGCCAGCAGATCCCTCGAACCCAGTCAGCCCCAGCATTTT. It encodes CASRSLEPSQPQHF. The V and J genes are TRBV28 and TRBJ1-5; D ambiguous. Trimming left V 6 bases short and J 6 bases short, with 15 bases between. Germline V gene lookup returns CDR1 MDHEN and CDR2 SYDVKM. The length of the CDR3 is 14 residues.

The chain uses TRBV29-1 and TRBJ1-2; D call uncertain. Germline V gene lookup returns CDR1 SQVTM and CDR2 ANQGSEA. This CDR3 is 12 amino acids long. Trimming took 0 bases from V and 6 from J, leaving 8 bases between them. The CDR3 sequence: CSVEDKGDGYTF. The CDR3 region has the DNA TGCAGCGTTGAAGACAAAGGCGATGGCTACACCTTC.

This chain uses TRBV30 with TRBJ2-7; D might be TRBD1 (5 bases). CDR3 length: 13 residues. CDR1 is GTSNPN, CDR2 SVGIG, per germline (reference sequence). V was cut by 0 bases and J by 0 bases, with 6 bases left in between. CDR3 sequence (DNA): TGTGCCTGGAGTGTAGGACACTCCTACGAGCAGTACTTC. Translated: CAWSVGHSYEQYF.

The chain links TRBV6-6 to TRBJ1-1; no firm D call. Trimming shortened V by 0 bases and J by 6 bases, and 5 bases separated the two germline ends. The CDR3 sequence is 12 residues long. Germline CDR1 MNHNY, CDR2 SVGAGI (reference sequence). The CDR3 here is CASSYSVSEAFF. In nucleotides, the CDR3 is TGTGCCAGCAGTTACTCGGTATCTGAAGCTTTCTTT.

This clone is a singleton in its sample. The chain employs TRBV5-8 and TRBJ1-2, with a possible D match to TRBD1 (6 bases). There are 15 residues in the CDR3. Germline lookup yields CDR1 SGHTS and CDR2 YDEGEE. V shed 1 base and J shed 5 bases, with 15 bases lying between them. This CDR3 is CASSLTDRSPYGYTF. The DNA of the CDR3 is TGTGCCAGCAGCTTGACCGACAGGAGCCCATATGGCTACACCTTC.

This clone was observed once. This chain links TRBV5-4 with TRBJ1-2, with TRBD1 matching over 11 bases. CDR1 is SGHNT, CDR2 YYREEE, per germline (reference sequence). V dropped 3 bases and J dropped 2; count of bases not matched to a gene: 0. This CDR3 has 14 residues. CDR3 coding DNA: TGTGCCAGCAGCTGGGACAGGGGGAACTATGGCTACACCTTC. This translates into CASSWDRGNYGYTF. The full variable domain, rest sourced from reference TRBV5-4 and TRBJ1-2, is ETGVTQSPTHLIKTRGQQVTLRCSSQSGHNTVSWYQQALGQGPQFIFQYYREEENGRGNFPPRFSGLQFPNYSSELNVNALELDDSALYLCASSWDRGNYGYTFGSGTRLTVV.

The rearrangement uses TRBV5-6 and TRBJ1-4; the D gene is possibly TRBD1 (6 bases). The CDR3 has 17 amino acids. V was pared by 0 bases and J by 4 bases, with 16 bases between. The germline V gene has CDR1 SGHDT and CDR2 YYEEEE. CDR3 DNA sequence: TGTGCCAGCAGCTTGGGACTTCGCAAAGGGGGTAATGAAAAACTGTTTTTT. Translating it yields CASSLGLRKGGNEKLFF. The full variable domain, in which reference TRBV5-6 and TRBJ1-4 provide the parts outside the CDR3, is DAGVTQSPTHLIKTRGQQVTLRCSPKSGHDTVSWYQQALGQGPQFIFQYYEEEERQRGNFPDRFSGHQFPNYSSELNVNALLLGDSALYLCASSLGLRKGGNEKLFFGSGTQLSVL.

This chain joins TRBV7-3 and TRBJ2-7, with 9 bases aligning to TRBD2. The J segment lost 7 bases and the V segment lost 1 base, leaving 8 bases of the junction unmatched. From germline, CDR1 is SGHTA and CDR2 FQGTGA. The CDR3 has 15 amino acids. The CDR3 protein is CASSLIGGRAGEQYF. CDR3 nucleotides: TGTGCCAGCAGCTTAATAGGCGGGAGGGCCGGGGAGCAGTACTTC.

The genes are TRBV12-5 and TRBJ1-3, with TRBD1 as a possible D gene (5 bases). V lost 7 bases and J lost 0, with 19 bases in between. The CDR3 sequence is 17 residues long. Germline values: CDR1 LGHNT, CDR2 FRNRAP. The CDR3 protein is CASAPWGGTSSGNTIYF. The DNA for the CDR3 is TGTGCTAGTGCCCCGTGGGGCGGAACCAGCTCTGGAAACACCATATATTTT.

The J gene is TRBJ1-1, the V gene TRBV6-5; 9 bases are shared with TRBD1. Trimming removed 7 bases from V and 4 bases from J; junction bases left unmatched: 4. Germline CDR1 reads MNHEY; CDR2 reads SVGAGI. The CDR3 totals 13 residues. CDR3 amino acids: CASITGGGTEAFF. The CDR3 bases are TGTGCCAGCATCACAGGGGGCGGCACTGAAGCTTTCTTT.

V gene TRBV2 combines with J gene TRBJ1-2; D is perhaps TRBD1 (5 bases). The germline V and J ends were trimmed by 5 bases and 8 bases, with 21 bases remaining between them. CDR3 length: 15 residues. Germline V gene sequence: CDR1 SNHLY, CDR2 FYNNEI. The CDR3 is CASSLTDSPSYGYTF. CDR3 nucleotides: TGTGCCAGCAGTTTAACCGACAGCCCTAGTTACGGCTACACCTTC.